The 17 T cell receptor beta chains given below trace back to one sample, sequenced in a study of spatial heterogeneity in lung cancer. MiXCR, applied by TCRdb to the 5' RACE reads, yields one record per CDR3 protein. The sample shows roughly 99,000 distinct CDR3 sequences, just under 20% of them seen only once. The time point: blood at routine non-recurrence follow-up after resection. The material sequenced was PBMCs, taken at follow-up. The receptors derive from a male donor with early-stage non-small cell lung cancer.

The J gene is TRBJ2-1, the V gene TRBV20-1, with D possibly matching TRBD2 (6 bases). CDR1 and CDR2 (germline): DFQATT, SNEGSKA (reference sequence). The CDR3 has 12 amino acids. The V end lost 3 bases, the J end lost 10 bases, and 13 bases lay between the germline ends. CDR3 amino acids: CSASYGGGEQFF. CDR3 coding DNA: TGCAGTGCTAGTTACGGGGGAGGCGAGCAGTTCTTC.

This chain uses TRBV7-2 with TRBJ1-1, with 9 bases aligning to TRBD1. This CDR3 comprises 14 residues. V was clipped by 4 bases and J by 3 bases; unmatched bases: 3. Germline CDR1 is SGHTA and CDR2 is FQGNSA. The CDR3, as DNA: TGTGCCAGCAGCTCGACAGGGGGGCACACTGAAGCTTTCTTT. This gives the protein CASSSTGGHTEAFF.

The chain recombines TRBV7-9 with TRBJ1-2; the D gene is possibly TRBD1 (5 bases). Germline CDR1 is SEHNR and CDR2 is FQNEAQ (reference sequence). The CDR3 loop spans 12 amino acids. The germline V and J ends were trimmed by 5 bases and 4 bases, with 8 bases remaining between them. CDR3 protein: CASSATGYGYTF. In DNA, the CDR3 is TGTGCCAGCAGCGCAACAGGCTATGGCTACACCTTC.

V is TRBV7-8 and J is TRBJ2-3; 7 bases fit TRBD2. The CDR3 is 16 amino acids. Trimming at V came to 5 bases and at J to 6 bases, leaving 14 bases not matched to a gene. Germline loops: CDR1 SGHVS, CDR2 FQNEAQ. In DNA form, the CDR3 reads TGTGCCAGCAGCCCCGCCGTGGGGGAGGGTTGGGATACGCAGTATTTT. It specifies CASSPAVGEGWDTQYF.

There are a few counts of this clonotype. V is TRBV12-3 or TRBV12-4 and J is TRBJ2-2; no clear D gene. V was shortened by 5 bases and J by 0 bases, with 7 bases between the two germline ends. The CDR3 covers 14 residues. The DNA of the CDR3 is TGTGCCAGCAGTCCGGGCTCGAACACCGGGGAGCTGTTTTTT. Amino acid sequence: CASSPGSNTGELFF.

This clonotype showed up just a few times. This chain uses TRBV4-1 with TRBJ2-2; D tentatively fits TRBD1 or TRBD2 (5 bases each). V lost 4 bases, J lost 1 base, and 13 bases lay in between. CDR1 MGHRA and CDR2 YSYEKL come from the germline V gene. This CDR3 region has 16 residues. Here the CDR3 reads CASSPTGTQNTGELFF. Written as DNA, the CDR3 is TGCGCCAGCAGCCCCACCGGGACCCAGAACACCGGGGAGCTGTTTTTT.

The chain has TRBV4-1 and TRBJ2-7; the match to TRBD1 covers 9 bases. Losses at the gene ends were 0 bases for V and 7 bases for J; bases not matched to a gene: 7. The CDR3 covers 15 residues. Germline V gene data show CDR1 as MGHRA and CDR2 as YSYEKL. CDR3 residues: CASSQDLDRGEEQYF. CDR3 nucleotide sequence: TGCGCCAGCAGCCAAGATCTTGACAGGGGGGAAGAGCAGTACTTC.

This chain connects TRBV12-5 to TRBJ1-1; D remains unclear. Between the trimmed V and J ends, which lost 6 bases and 0 bases, there was a span of 14 bases. Germline values: CDR1 LGHNT, CDR2 FRNRAP. The CDR3 sequence is 15 residues long. The CDR3 DNA reads TGTGCTAGTGGCCTCGGAGTCGTCTTGAACACTGAAGCTTTCTTT. Protein: CASGLGVVLNTEAFF.

There are a few counts of this clonotype. The genes are TRBV5-1 and TRBJ1-1, with unresolved D. The CDR3 sequence is 14 residues long. Trimming removed 0 bases at V and 2 bases at J, with 8 bases between. The germline V gene has CDR1 SGHRS and CDR2 YFSETQ. CDR3 sequence reads: CASSLGTFNTEAFF. As DNA, the CDR3 is TGCGCCAGCAGCTTGGGGACCTTTAACACTGAAGCTTTCTTT.

The gene calls are TRBV5-5 and TRBJ2-5, with unresolved D. The CDR3 has 14 residues. Germline V lookup: CDR1 SGHKS, CDR2 YYEKEE (reference sequence). The V and J ends lost 3 bases and 2 bases respectively, with 11 bases between them. CDR3 protein: CASSSGSSQETQYF. The CDR3 coding sequence is TGTGCCAGCAGCTCGGGCTCCTCTCAAGAGACCCAGTACTTC.

This clonotype was observed many times. The chain couples TRBV20-1 to TRBJ2-1, with D unclear. Per germline, CDR1 DFQATT and CDR2 SNEGSKA (reference sequence). This CDR3 has 12 residues. The V gene lost 5 bases and the J gene lost 12 bases, with 17 bases spanning the gap. CDR3 loop: CSARSRTQRQFF. The CDR3 nucleotides are TGCAGTGCTCGATCCCGGACCCAACGGCAGTTCTTC.

V and J are TRBV7-2 and TRBJ2-1; the match to TRBD2 covers 11 bases. CDR1 is SGHTA, CDR2 FQGNSA, per germline. The CDR3 loop spans 15 amino acids. Trimming took 5 bases from V and 4 from J; bases not matched to a gene: 4. The CDR3: CASSRGLAEYNEQFF. CDR3 bases: TGTGCCAGCAGCCGGGGACTAGCGGAGTACAATGAGCAGTTCTTC.

This clonotype appeared a few times. The rearrangement joins TRBV7-8 to TRBJ1-1; possible D gene TRBD1, 6 bases. This CDR3 comprises 13 residues. V lost 7 bases to trimming and J lost 1 base, with 10 bases between them. Germline V gene sequence: CDR1 SGHVS, CDR2 FQNEAQ. DNA for the CDR3: TGTGCCAGCACCCAACAGGGGAACACTGAAGCTTTCTTT. Translated: CASTQQGNTEAFF.

The chain links TRBV20-1 to TRBJ2-7; the D is unclear. V gave up 6 bases and J gave up 3 bases, with 15 bases separating them. The V gene's germline CDR1 is DFQATT and CDR2 SNEGSKA (reference sequence). The CDR3 spans 13 residues. The CDR3 protein is CSASRGSFYEQYF. The CDR3 nucleotides read TGCAGTGCCTCCCGAGGTAGTTTCTACGAGCAGTACTTC.

This clonotype was seen many times. The chain recombines TRBV1 with TRBJ2-2; the table gives TRBD1 as D, unverified against the DNA. TRBV1 is a recognized pseudogene. The CDR3 contains 17 residues. The CDR3 sequence: CTSSQDRWGSHTGELFF. In DNA, the CDR3 is TGCACCAGCAGCCAAGATCGGTGGGGGTCGCACACCGGGGAGCTGTTTTTT.

At least ten counts were recorded for this clonotype. The chain joins TRBV10-3 to TRBJ2-3; the match to TRBD2 covers 15 bases. This CDR3 is 18 amino acids long. Per the germline V gene, CDR1 is ENHRY and CDR2 is SYGVKD. V shed 9 bases, J shed 0 bases, and the junction held 10 bases outside the gene matches. The CDR3, as DNA: TGTGCCATTAGTTCGGGACTAGCGGGAGGACTGAGCACAGATACGCAGTATTTT. Translation gives CAISSGLAGGLSTDTQYF.

This clonotype was recorded a few times. The V gene is TRBV29-1, the J gene TRBJ2-7, with 7 bases fitting TRBD1. The V and J ends lost 4 bases and 7 bases, in that order; junction bases with no gene match: 13. The CDR3 runs 14 residues. From germline, CDR1 is SQVTM and CDR2 ANQGSEA. CDR3 bases: TGCAGCGTTGGAGTCATACAGGGGTCGGGGGAGCAGTACTTC. Residues: CSVGVIQGSGEQYF.